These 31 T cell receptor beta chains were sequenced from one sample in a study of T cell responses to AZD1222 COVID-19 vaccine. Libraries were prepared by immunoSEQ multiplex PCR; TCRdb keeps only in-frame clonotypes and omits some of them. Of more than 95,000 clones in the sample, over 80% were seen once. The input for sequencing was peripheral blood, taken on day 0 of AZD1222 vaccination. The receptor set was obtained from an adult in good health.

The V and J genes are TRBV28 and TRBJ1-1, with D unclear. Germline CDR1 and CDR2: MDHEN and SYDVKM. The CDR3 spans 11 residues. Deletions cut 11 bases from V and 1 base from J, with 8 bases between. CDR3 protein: CAARENTEAFF. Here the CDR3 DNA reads TGTGCCGCCCGAGAGAACACTGAAGCTTTCTTT. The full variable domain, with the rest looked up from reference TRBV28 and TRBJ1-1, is DVKVTQSSRYLVKRTGEKVFLECVQDMDHENMFWYRQDPGLGLRLIYFSYDVKMKEKGDIPEGYSVSREKKERFSLILESASTNQTSMYLCAARENTEAFFGQGTRLTVV.

CDR3 sequence (DNA): TGTGCCAGCTCACCTGTGTCGGGCAGGGCTCATGAGCAGTTCTTC. Encoded protein: CASSPVSGRAHEQFF. This chain joins TRBV18 and TRBJ2-1; D is possibly TRBD1 (5 bases). The CDR3 contains 15 residues. Germline CDR1 is KGHSH and CDR2 is LQKENI. Trimming cost V 3 bases and J 8 bases, with 17 bases left between them. Drawing the rest from reference TRBV18 and TRBJ2-1, the complete variable domain is NAGVMQNPRHLVRRRGQEARLRCSPMKGHSHVYWYRQLPEEGLKFMVYLQKENIIDESGMPKERFSAEFPKEGPSILRIQQVVRGDSAAYFCASSPVSGRAHEQFFGPGTRLTVL.

The CDR3 nucleotides read TGTGCCAGCAGCGCCCGGTGGCCCCGACAGGGTCTGTACAATGAGCAGTTCTTC. It specifies CASSARWPRQGLYNEQFF. The chain joins TRBV7-9 to TRBJ2-1; 7 nucleotides agree with TRBD1. Per the germline V gene, CDR1 is SEHNR and CDR2 is FQNEAQ (reference sequence). The CDR3 is 18 amino acids. V shed 5 bases and J 4 bases; nucleotides not matched to a gene: 17. Using reference TRBV7-9 and TRBJ2-1 for the parts outside the CDR3, the full variable domain is DTGVSQNPRHKITKRGQNVTFRCDPISEHNRLYWYRQTLGQGPEFLTYFQNEAQLEKSRLLSDRFSAERPKGSFSTLEIQRTEQGDSAMYLCASSARWPRQGLYNEQFFGPGTRLTVL.

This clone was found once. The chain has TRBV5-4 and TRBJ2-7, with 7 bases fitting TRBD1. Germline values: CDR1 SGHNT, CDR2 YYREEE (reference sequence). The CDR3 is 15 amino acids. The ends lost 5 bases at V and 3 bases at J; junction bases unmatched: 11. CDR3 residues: CASSTRTGLFYEQYF. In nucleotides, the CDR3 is TGTGCCAGCAGTACCCGGACAGGTTTGTTCTACGAGCAGTACTTC. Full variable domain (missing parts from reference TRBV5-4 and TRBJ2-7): ETGVTQSPTHLIKTRGQQVTLRCSSQSGHNTVSWYQQALGQGPQFIFQYYREEENGRGNFPPRFSGLQFPNYSSELNVNALELDDSALYLCASSTRTGLFYEQYFGPGTRLTVT.

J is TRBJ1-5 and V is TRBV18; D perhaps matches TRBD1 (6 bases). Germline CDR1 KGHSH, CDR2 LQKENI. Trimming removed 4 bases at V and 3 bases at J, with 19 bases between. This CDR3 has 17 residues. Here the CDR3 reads CASSLLGRKGDNQPQHF. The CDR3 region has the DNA TGTGCCAGCTCACTACTCGGGCGGAAGGGGGACAATCAGCCCCAGCATTTT.

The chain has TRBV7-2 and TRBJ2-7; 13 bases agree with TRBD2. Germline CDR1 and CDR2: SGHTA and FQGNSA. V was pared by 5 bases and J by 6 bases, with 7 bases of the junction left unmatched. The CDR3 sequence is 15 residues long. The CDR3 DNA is TGTGCCAGCAGCCCTACTAGCGGGAGGGTCAGCGAGCAGTACTTC. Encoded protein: CASSPTSGRVSEQYF.

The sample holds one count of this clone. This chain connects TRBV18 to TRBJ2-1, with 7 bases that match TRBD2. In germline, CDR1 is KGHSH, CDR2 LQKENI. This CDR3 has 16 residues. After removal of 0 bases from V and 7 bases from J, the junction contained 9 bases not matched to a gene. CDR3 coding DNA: TGTGCCAGCTCACCACCGAATCGACTAGCTATAAATGAGCAGTTCTTC. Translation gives CASSPPNRLAINEQFF.

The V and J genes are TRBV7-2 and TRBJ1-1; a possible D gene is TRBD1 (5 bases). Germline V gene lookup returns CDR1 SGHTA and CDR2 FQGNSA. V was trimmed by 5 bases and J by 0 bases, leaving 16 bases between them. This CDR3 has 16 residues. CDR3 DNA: TGTGCCAGCAGCCCAAACCACAGGTTCTTGAACACTGAAGCTTTCTTT. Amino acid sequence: CASSPNHRFLNTEAFF.

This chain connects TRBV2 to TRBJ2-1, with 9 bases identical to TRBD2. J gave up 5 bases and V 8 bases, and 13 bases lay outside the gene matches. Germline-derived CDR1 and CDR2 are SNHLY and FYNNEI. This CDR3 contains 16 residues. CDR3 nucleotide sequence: TGTGCCAGCGCAGGCTTAGCGGGAGAAACCCACAATGAGCAGTTCTTC. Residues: CASAGLAGETHNEQFF. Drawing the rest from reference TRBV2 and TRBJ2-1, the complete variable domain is EPEVTQTPSHQVTQMGQEVILRCVPISNHLYFYWYRQILGQKVEFLVSFYNNEISEKSEIFDDQFSVERPDGSNFTLKIRSTKLEDSAMYFCASAGLAGETHNEQFFGPGTRLTVL.

Here the CDR3 reads CASSFQYQETQYF. The CDR3 DNA follows: TGTGCCAGTAGTTTCCAATACCAAGAGACCCAGTACTTC. The chain couples TRBV19 to TRBJ2-5; the D is unclear. From germline, CDR1 is LNHDA and CDR2 SQIVND (reference sequence). The CDR3 is 13 residues long. Deletions cut 5 bases from V and 0 bases from J, with 7 bases between.

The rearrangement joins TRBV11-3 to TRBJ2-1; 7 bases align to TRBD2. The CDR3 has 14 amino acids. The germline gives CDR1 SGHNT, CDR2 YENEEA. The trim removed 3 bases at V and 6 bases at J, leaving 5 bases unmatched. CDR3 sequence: CASSFLSSGNEQFF. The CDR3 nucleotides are TGTGCCAGCAGCTTCTTGTCTAGCGGCAATGAGCAGTTCTTC. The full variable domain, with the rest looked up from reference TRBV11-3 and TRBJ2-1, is EAGVVQSPRYKIIEKKQPVAFWCNPISGHNTLYWYLQNLGQGPELLIRYENEEAVDDSQLPKDRFSAERLKGVDSTLKIQPAELGDSAVYLCASSFLSSGNEQFFGPGTRLTVL.

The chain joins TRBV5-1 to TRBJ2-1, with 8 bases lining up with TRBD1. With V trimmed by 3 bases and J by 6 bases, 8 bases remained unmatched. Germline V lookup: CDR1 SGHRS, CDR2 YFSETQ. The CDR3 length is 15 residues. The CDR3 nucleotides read TGCGCCAGCAGCTGGGGGGACAGGTCCCCCAATGAGCAGTTCTTC. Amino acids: CASSWGDRSPNEQFF.

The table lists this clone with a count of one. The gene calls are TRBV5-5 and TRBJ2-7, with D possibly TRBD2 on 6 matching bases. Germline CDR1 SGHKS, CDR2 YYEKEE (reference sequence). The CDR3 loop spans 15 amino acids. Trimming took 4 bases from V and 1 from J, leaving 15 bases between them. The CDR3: CASSRDFQRSYEQYF. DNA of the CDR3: TGTGCCAGCAGCCGGGACTTTCAAAGGTCCTACGAGCAGTACTTC.

The DNA of the CDR3 is TGTGCCAGCAGTGGGAGGGGCTCTGGAATAAGCACTGAAGCTTTCTTT. Translated, it gives CASSGRGSGISTEAFF. V and J are TRBV2 and TRBJ1-1; tentatively, D is TRBD1 (5 bases). V lost 4 bases, J lost 4 bases, and 19 bases lay in between. Per the germline V gene, CDR1 is SNHLY and CDR2 is FYNNEI. The CDR3 spans 16 residues.

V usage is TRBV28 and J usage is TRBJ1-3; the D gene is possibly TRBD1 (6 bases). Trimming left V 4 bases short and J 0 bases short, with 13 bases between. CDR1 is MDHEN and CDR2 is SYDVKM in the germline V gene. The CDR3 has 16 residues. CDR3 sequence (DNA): TGTGCCAGCAGTTATGAACCGACAGGCTCTGGAAACACCATATATTTT. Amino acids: CASSYEPTGSGNTIYF.

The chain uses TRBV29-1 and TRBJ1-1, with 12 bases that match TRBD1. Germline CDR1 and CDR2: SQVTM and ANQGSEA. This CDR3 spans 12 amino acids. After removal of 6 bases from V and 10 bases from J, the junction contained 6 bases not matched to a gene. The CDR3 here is CSVSGTGGRAFF. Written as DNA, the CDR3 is TGCAGCGTGTCCGGGACAGGGGGCCGAGCTTTCTTT.

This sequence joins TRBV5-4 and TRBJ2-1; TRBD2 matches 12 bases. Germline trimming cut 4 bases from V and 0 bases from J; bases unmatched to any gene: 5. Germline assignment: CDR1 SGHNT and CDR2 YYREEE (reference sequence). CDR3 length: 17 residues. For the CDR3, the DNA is TGTGCCAGCAGCACCGGACTAGCGGGAAGCTCCTACAATGAGCAGTTCTTC. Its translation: CASSTGLAGSSYNEQFF.

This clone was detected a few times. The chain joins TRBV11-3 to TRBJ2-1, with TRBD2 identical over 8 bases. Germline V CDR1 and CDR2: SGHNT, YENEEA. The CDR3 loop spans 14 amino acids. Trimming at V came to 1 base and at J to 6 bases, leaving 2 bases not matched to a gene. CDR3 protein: CASSLGGLANEQFF. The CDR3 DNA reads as TGTGCCAGCAGCTTAGGCGGACTAGCCAATGAGCAGTTCTTC.

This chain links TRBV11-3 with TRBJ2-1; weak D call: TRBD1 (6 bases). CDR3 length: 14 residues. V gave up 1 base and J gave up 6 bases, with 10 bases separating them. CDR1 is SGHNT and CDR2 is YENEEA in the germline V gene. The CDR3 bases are TGTGCCAGCAGCTTAGGCACAGGGTCCAATGAGCAGTTCTTC. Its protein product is CASSLGTGSNEQFF.

In DNA, the CDR3 is TGTGCCAGCAGCAGCCGGTTGAGGGACAGGGGGGCAATAGTCGCCCCCGGGGAGCTGTTTTTT. It is translated as CASSSRLRDRGAIVAPGELFF. The rearrangement joins TRBV21-1 to TRBJ2-2; the table's D gene call, TRBD1, was not cross checked with the DNA. TRBV21-1 is labeled a pseudogene. This CDR3 comprises 21 residues.

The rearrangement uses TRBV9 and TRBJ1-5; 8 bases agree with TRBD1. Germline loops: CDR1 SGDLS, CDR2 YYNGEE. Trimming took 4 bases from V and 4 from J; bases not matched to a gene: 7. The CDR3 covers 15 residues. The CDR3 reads CASSQGQGGNQPQHF. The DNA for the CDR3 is TGTGCCAGCAGCCAAGGACAGGGAGGTAATCAGCCCCAGCATTTT.

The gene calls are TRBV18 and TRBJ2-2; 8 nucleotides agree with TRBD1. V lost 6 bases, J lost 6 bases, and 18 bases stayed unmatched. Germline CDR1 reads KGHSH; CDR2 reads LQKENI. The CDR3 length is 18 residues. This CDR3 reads CASSQWTGTISSAGELFF. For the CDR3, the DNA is TGTGCCAGCTCGCAATGGACAGGGACGATAAGCTCGGCCGGGGAGCTGTTTTTT.

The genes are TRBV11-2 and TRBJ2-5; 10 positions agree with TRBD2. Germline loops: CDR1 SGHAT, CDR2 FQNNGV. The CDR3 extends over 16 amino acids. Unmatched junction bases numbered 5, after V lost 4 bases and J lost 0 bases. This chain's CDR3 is CASSSIAGGHQETQYF. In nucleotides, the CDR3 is TGTGCCAGCAGCTCAATAGCGGGAGGCCACCAAGAGACCCAGTACTTC.

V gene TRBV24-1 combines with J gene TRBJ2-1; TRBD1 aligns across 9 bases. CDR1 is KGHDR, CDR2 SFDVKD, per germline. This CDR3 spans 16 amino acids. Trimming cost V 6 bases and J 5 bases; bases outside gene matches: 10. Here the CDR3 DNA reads TGTGCCACCAGTAAGGGGGGGACAGGGAATGACAATGAGCAGTTCTTC. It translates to CATSKGGTGNDNEQFF.

The DNA for the CDR3 is TGTGCCAGCAGCCATGCCCGGAGTGGTAGTGATGAAGCTTTCTTT. Protein product: CASSHARSGSDEAFF. The chain is built from TRBV28 and TRBJ1-1; D is uncertain. Germline CDR1 MDHEN, CDR2 SYDVKM. CDR3 length: 15 amino acids. The V gene lost 6 bases and the J gene lost 7 bases, with 21 bases spanning the gap. Full variable domain (outside the CDR3, taken from reference TRBV28 and TRBJ1-1): DVKVTQSSRYLVKRTGEKVFLECVQDMDHENMFWYRQDPGLGLRLIYFSYDVKMKEKGDIPEGYSVSREKKERFSLILESASTNQTSMYLCASSHARSGSDEAFFGQGTRLTVV.

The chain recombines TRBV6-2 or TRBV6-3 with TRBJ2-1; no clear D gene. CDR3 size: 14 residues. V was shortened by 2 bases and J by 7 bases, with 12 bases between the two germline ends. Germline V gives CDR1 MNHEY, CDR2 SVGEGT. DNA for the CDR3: TGTGCCAGCAGTTACGCCCTCCAGGTAAATGAGCAGTTCTTC. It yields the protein CASSYALQVNEQFF.

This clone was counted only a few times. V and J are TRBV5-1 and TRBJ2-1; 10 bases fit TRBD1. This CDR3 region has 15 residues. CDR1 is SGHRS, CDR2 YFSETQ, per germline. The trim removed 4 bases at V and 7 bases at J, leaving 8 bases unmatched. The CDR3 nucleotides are TGCGCCAGCAGCCTGGATGGGACAGGGGTGAATGAGCAGTTCTTC. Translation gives CASSLDGTGVNEQFF. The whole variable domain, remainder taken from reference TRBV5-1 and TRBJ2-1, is KAGVTQTPRYLIKTRGQQVTLSCSPISGHRSVSWYQQTPGQGLQFLFEYFSETQRNKGNFPGRFSGRQFSNSRSEMNVSTLELGDSALYLCASSLDGTGVNEQFFGPGTRLTVL.

The CDR3 DNA sequence: TGCGCCAGCAGCTTATCGGGCCAGGCTGGCTACACCTTC. Translated, it gives CASSLSGQAGYTF. The genes are TRBV5-1 and TRBJ1-2; D gene uncertain. The CDR3 covers 13 residues. Germline CDR1 SGHRS, CDR2 YFSETQ. With 2 bases removed from V and 7 bases from J, the gap between germline ends came to 12 bases.

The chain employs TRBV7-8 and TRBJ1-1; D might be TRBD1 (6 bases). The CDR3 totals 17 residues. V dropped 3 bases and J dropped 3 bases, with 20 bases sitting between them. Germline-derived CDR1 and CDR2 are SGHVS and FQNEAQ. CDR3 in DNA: TGTGCCAGCAGCTTCATCCCGGGACATAAGGCTGACACTGAAGCTTTCTTT. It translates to CASSFIPGHKADTEAFF.

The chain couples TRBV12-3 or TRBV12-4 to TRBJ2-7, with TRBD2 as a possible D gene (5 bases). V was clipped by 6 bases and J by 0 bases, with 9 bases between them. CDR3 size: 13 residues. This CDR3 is CASRTGSSYEQYF. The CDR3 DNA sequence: TGTGCCAGCAGGACGGGATCCTCCTACGAGCAGTACTTC.

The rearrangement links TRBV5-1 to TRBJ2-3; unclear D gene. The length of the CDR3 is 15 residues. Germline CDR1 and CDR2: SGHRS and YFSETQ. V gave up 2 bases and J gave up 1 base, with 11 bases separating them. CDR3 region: CASSLSAPGTDTQYF. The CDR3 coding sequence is TGCGCCAGCAGCTTAAGCGCACCAGGCACAGATACGCAGTATTTT.